A single sample is the source of the 27 T cell receptor beta chains below, sequenced in a study of read filtering for tumor transcriptome and immune sequencing. Molecular barcoded adaptors covering alpha/delta and beta/gamma chains were used on around 370 ng RNA. Using its own MiXCR run on the reads, TCRdb lists one record per CDR3 protein. The sample includes 20,000 to 25,000 distinct CDR3 sequences, about an eighth of them seen just once. Sequencing was done on a sample of a population of CD138-negative cells sorted from bone marrow. The origin of the receptors is a donor at least 40 years old with multiple myeloma.

The chain combines TRBV19 with TRBJ2-2; 8 bases agree with TRBD1. The CDR3 totals 15 residues. CDR1 is LNHDA and CDR2 is SQIVND in the germline V gene (reference sequence). V trimming: 6 bases; J trimming: 2 bases; junction bases outside the gene matches: 5. The CDR3 DNA sequence: TGTGCCAGTAGGACGGGACAGGCAAACACCGGGGAGCTGTTTTTT. Amino acid sequence: CASRTGQANTGELFF.

Comments on this clonotype: A far larger clone lies a single base away; this is likely a read error. This rearrangement joins TRBV11-3 to TRBJ2-3; TRBD1 might be the D (7 bases). Germline CDR1 is SGHNT and CDR2 is YENEEA. The CDR3 covers 16 residues. The DNA for the CDR3 is TGTGCCAGCAGCTGGGGCGGGGACAGCAGCACAAATACGCAGTATTTT. It codes for CASSWGGDSSTNTQYF.

This clonotype occurred many times. The chain links TRBV5-1 to TRBJ2-3; the match to TRBD1 covers 7 bases. In germline, CDR1 is SGHRS, CDR2 YFSETQ. V lost 2 bases, J lost 6 bases, and 0 bases stayed unmatched. This CDR3 has 12 residues. CDR3: CASSLQGDTQYF. The CDR3 DNA is TGCGCCAGCAGCTTACAGGGGGATACGCAGTATTTT.

Regarding this clonotype: A read error may explain this, as a much larger clone is one base away. This is likely a read error, given that the CDR3 carries no conserved phenylalanine or tryptophan at its end. The rearrangement uses TRBV29-1 and TRBJ2-2; D is uncertain. Germline loops: CDR1 SQVTM, CDR2 ANQGSEA. The CDR3 has 13 residues. The germline V and J ends were trimmed by 3 bases and 0 bases, with 5 bases remaining between them. The DNA for the CDR3 is TGCAGCGTTGATGACTCGAACACCGGGGAGCTGTTTCTT. Protein: CSVDDSNTGELFL.

In this sample, this clonotype turned up many times. The genes are TRBV20-1 and TRBJ2-7, with D uncertain. CDR3 size: 13 residues. Germline CDR1 DFQATT, CDR2 SNEGSKA (reference sequence). The ends were cut back, 5 bases at V and 5 bases at J, with 16 bases in the middle. The CDR3 DNA reads TGCAGTGCTTACACTCCCCTTTTCGACGAGCAGTACTTC. It codes for CSAYTPLFDEQYF.

This clonotype occurred many times. This CDR3 reads CASSFQTGELFF. CDR3 bases: TGTGCCAGCAGTTTCCAAACCGGGGAGCTGTTTTTT. This sequence joins TRBV28 and TRBJ2-2; D is unclear. Germline V gene sequence: CDR1 MDHEN, CDR2 SYDVKM. The CDR3 has 12 amino acids. Trimming took 3 bases from V and 5 from J, leaving 4 bases between them.

This clonotype was counted ten times or more. The rearrangement joins TRBV10-3 to TRBJ2-5, with 9 bases fitting TRBD1. Trimming took 6 bases from V and 4 from J; bases not matched to a gene: 3. The CDR3 is made up of 13 amino acids. CDR1 and CDR2 (germline): ENHRY, SYGVKD. CDR3 DNA: TGTGCCATCAGACGGGACAGGGCAGAGACCCAGTACTTC. Its translation: CAIRRDRAETQYF.

This clonotype appeared many times. The gene calls are TRBV3-1 and TRBJ2-1; no definite D call. The CDR3 has 15 amino acids. V lost 4 bases to trimming and J lost 5 bases, with 15 bases between them. Germline V gene sequence: CDR1 LGHDT, CDR2 YNNKEL (reference sequence). The CDR3 is CASSPLSLLDNEQFF. In DNA form, the CDR3 reads TGTGCCAGCAGCCCTCTCTCCCTCCTGGACAATGAGCAGTTCTTC.

This clonotype was seen many times. The J gene is TRBJ2-7, the V gene TRBV3-1; D is undetermined. The CDR3 runs 12 residues. Between the trimmed V and J ends, which lost 3 bases and 7 bases, there was a span of 10 bases. CDR1 is LGHDT, CDR2 YNNKEL, per germline (reference sequence). CDR3 DNA: TGTGCCAGCAGCCAGGGGTCTCGGGAGCAGTACTTC. Its protein is CASSQGSREQYF.

With regard to this clonotype: This is likely a read error, given that the CDR3 carries no conserved phenylalanine or tryptophan at its end. Because the CDR3's place on the DNA is in doubt, the DNA is left out and the CDR3 is given as listed by TCRdb. V usage is TRBV28 and J usage is TRBJ2-1; TRBD2, the table's D call, was not compared with the DNA. With termini counted, the CDR3 has 14 amino acids. Germline CDR1 is MDHEN and CDR2 is SYDVKM. Here the CDR3 reads CASRTSGRYGEQSL.

This clonotype was observed a handful of times. The rearrangement links TRBV28 to TRBJ1-4; unclear D gene. The CDR3 is 12 amino acids. Trimming removed 4 bases at V and 4 bases at J, with 4 bases between. The germline V gene has CDR1 MDHEN and CDR2 SYDVKM. The CDR3 loop is CASSSINEKLFF. The CDR3 DNA sequence: TGTGCCAGCAGTTCAATTAATGAAAAACTGTTTTTT.

The table lists this clonotype with many counts. The V call is TRBV7-9, the J call TRBJ2-2, with 7 bases lining up with TRBD1. CDR1 and CDR2 (germline): SEHNR, FQNEAQ (reference sequence). The CDR3 covers 15 residues. V dropped 6 bases and J dropped 6; count of bases not matched to a gene: 10. The DNA of the CDR3 is TGTGCCAGCAGTTCTCCCGACGACAGGGCCGGGGAGCTGTTTTTT. Protein product: CASSSPDDRAGELFF.

This clonotype was recorded many times. The chain links TRBV6-6 to TRBJ2-7; 13 nucleotides match TRBD2. J gave up 3 bases and V 6 bases, and 5 bases lay outside the gene matches. The CDR3 has 15 amino acids. Looked up from germline, CDR1 is MNHNY and CDR2 is SVGAGI (reference sequence). CDR3 protein: CASSPGTSGNYEQYF. As DNA, the CDR3 is TGTGCCAGCAGCCCCGGGACTAGCGGGAACTACGAGCAGTACTTC.

A note on this clonotype: A junction end diverges from the germline sequence, so it may reflect a read error. This chain joins TRBV19 and TRBJ2-3; D is ambiguous. Germline CDR1 reads LNHDA; CDR2 reads SQIVND (reference sequence). The CDR3 length is 13 residues. The CDR3 DNA reads TGTGCCAGTAGTGTCGGAAGTGGAGATAGGCAGTATTTT. As protein: CASSVGSGDRQYF.

This clonotype was counted at least ten times. The genes are TRBV29-1 and TRBJ2-3; 10 bases match TRBD2. Germline values: CDR1 SQVTM, CDR2 ANQGSEA. The CDR3 loop spans 15 amino acids. The junction had 4 bases not matched to a gene; V was cut back by 2 bases and J by 2 bases. As DNA, the CDR3 is TGCAGCGTTGAACCGCTAGCGGGAGACACAGATACGCAGTATTTT. Translation gives CSVEPLAGDTDTQYF.

The rearrangement uses TRBV7-9 and TRBJ1-3; D unresolved. The germline V gene encodes CDR1 SEHNR and CDR2 FQNEAQ (reference sequence). The CDR3 sequence is 15 residues long. V shed 8 bases and J shed 0 bases, with 14 bases lying between them. CDR3 in DNA: TGTGCCAGCGCCACTTCAACCCGCTCTGGAAACACCATATATTTT. Residues: CASATSTRSGNTIYF. Combining the CDR3 with reference TRBV7-9 and TRBJ1-3 gives the whole variable domain DTGVSQNPRHKITKRGQNVTFRCDPISEHNRLYWYRQTLGQGPEFLTYFQNEAQLEKSRLLSDRFSAERPKGSFSTLEIQRTEQGDSAMYLCASATSTRSGNTIYFGEGSWLTVV.

This clonotype appeared many times. The DNA of the CDR3 is TGTGCCAGCAGCTTAGGACAGCGCACTTACAATGAGCAGTTCTTC. Encoded protein: CASSLGQRTYNEQFF. The V gene is TRBV11-2, the J gene TRBJ2-1, with a possible D match to TRBD1 (5 bases). Germline V CDR1 and CDR2: SGHAT, FQNNGV. V was cut by 1 base and J by 4 bases, with 11 bases left in between. CDR3 length equals 15 residues. The whole variable domain, filled in from reference TRBV11-2 and TRBJ2-1, reads EAGVAQSPRYKIIEKRQSVAFWCNPISGHATLYWYQQILGQGPKLLIQFQNNGVVDDSQLPKDRFSAERLKGVDSTLKIQPAKLEDSAVYLCASSLGQRTYNEQFFGPGTRLTVL.

On this clonotype itself: A read error likely explains this, since a far larger clone differs by one base. This rearrangement joins TRBV6-2 or TRBV6-3 to TRBJ1-2; no firm D call. Germline CDR1 is MNHEY and CDR2 is SVGEGT. The ends were cut back, 2 bases at V and 2 bases at J, with 6 bases in the middle. The length of the CDR3 is 13 residues. CDR3 coding DNA: TGTGCCAGCAGTTACCCGAGGAACTATGGCTACACCTTC. This gives the protein CASSYPRNYGYTF.

The chain links TRBV20-1 to TRBJ2-5, with D unclear. From germline, CDR1 is DFQATT and CDR2 SNEGSKA (reference sequence). This CDR3 region has 12 residues. The V gene lost 6 bases and the J gene lost 4 bases, with 12 bases spanning the gap. The CDR3 loop reads CSASMGRETQYF. The CDR3 DNA sequence: TGCAGTGCCAGCATGGGTAGAGAGACCCAGTACTTC.

In regard to this clonotype: Relative to the germline gene, one junction end is altered; a read error may explain this. The CDR3, as DNA: TGTGCCAGCAGCTGCCAGGGAGCTCTATACAATGAACAGTTCTTC. It is translated as CASSCQGALYNEQFF. The chain couples TRBV7-9 to TRBJ2-1; D may match TRBD1 or TRBD2 (5 bases each). Germline CDR1 SEHNR, CDR2 FQNEAQ (reference sequence). This CDR3 has 15 residues.

The rearrangement links TRBV12-3 or TRBV12-4 to TRBJ2-5; D gene ambiguous. The CDR3 covers 14 residues. Trimming removed 1 base at V and 2 bases at J, with 8 bases between. CDR3: CASSLGHGQETQYF. CDR3 sequence (DNA): TGTGCCAGCAGTTTAGGACATGGGCAAGAGACCCAGTACTTC.

This clonotype was seen more than once but under ten times. V usage is TRBV20-1 and J usage is TRBJ2-3; TRBD1 matches at 8 bases. The V gene's germline CDR1 is DFQATT and CDR2 SNEGSKA (reference sequence). J lost 5 bases, V lost 6 bases, and 13 bases had no gene match. The CDR3 is made up of 15 amino acids. DNA for the CDR3: TGCAGTGCGGACCCGCCAGGGGGCGCGGGAGATACGCAGTATTTT. Translating gives CSADPPGGAGDTQYF.

This clonotype was counted many times. The chain joins TRBV25-1 to TRBJ2-5, with D possibly called TRBD1 or TRBD2 (5 bases each). CDR3 length: 15 residues. Germline CDR1 reads MGHDK; CDR2 reads SYGVNS. Trimming took 5 bases from V and 0 from J, leaving 13 bases between them. The CDR3 DNA reads TGTGCCAGCAGTCGGGGCGCGGGCCACCAAGAGACCCAGTACTTC. It codes for CASSRGAGHQETQYF.

This sequence joins TRBV29-1 and TRBJ2-7, with D tentatively TRBD1 (6 bases). The CDR3 is 13 residues long. Deletions cut 1 base from V and 2 bases from J, with 9 bases between. CDR1 is SQVTM and CDR2 is ANQGSEA in the germline V gene. The CDR3 DNA reads as TGCAGCGTTGAAGGACAGGTAACCTACGAGCAGTACTTC. Its translation: CSVEGQVTYEQYF.

The sample holds many counts of this clonotype. V gene TRBV3-1 combines with J gene TRBJ2-2, with D possibly matching TRBD2 (5 bases). From germline, CDR1 is LGHDT and CDR2 YNNKEL (reference sequence). The length of the CDR3 is 14 residues. Trimming took 2 bases from V and 7 from J, leaving 11 bases between them. The CDR3 is CASSQREAGGELFF. In DNA form, the CDR3 reads TGTGCCAGCAGCCAACGTGAGGCGGGCGGGGAGCTGTTTTTT.

The sample holds many counts of this clonotype. The genes are TRBV3-1 and TRBJ2-7; D is unclear. The CDR3 runs to 13 residues. Deletions cut 4 bases from V and 7 bases from J, with 14 bases between. Germline CDR1 is LGHDT and CDR2 is YNNKEL (reference sequence). The CDR3 protein is CASSPRSGDEQYF. The CDR3 DNA is TGTGCCAGCAGCCCTCGGTCTGGGGATGAGCAGTACTTC.

This clonotype was observed many times. The chain combines TRBV6-1 with TRBJ2-7; D unclear. Between the trimmed V and J ends, which lost 4 bases and 2 bases, there was a span of 6 bases. Germline V lookup: CDR1 MNHNS, CDR2 SASEGT. CDR3 length: 12 amino acids. The CDR3 DNA sequence: TGTGCCAGCAGTGCTACCACCTACGAGCAGTACTTC. Its protein is CASSATTYEQYF.